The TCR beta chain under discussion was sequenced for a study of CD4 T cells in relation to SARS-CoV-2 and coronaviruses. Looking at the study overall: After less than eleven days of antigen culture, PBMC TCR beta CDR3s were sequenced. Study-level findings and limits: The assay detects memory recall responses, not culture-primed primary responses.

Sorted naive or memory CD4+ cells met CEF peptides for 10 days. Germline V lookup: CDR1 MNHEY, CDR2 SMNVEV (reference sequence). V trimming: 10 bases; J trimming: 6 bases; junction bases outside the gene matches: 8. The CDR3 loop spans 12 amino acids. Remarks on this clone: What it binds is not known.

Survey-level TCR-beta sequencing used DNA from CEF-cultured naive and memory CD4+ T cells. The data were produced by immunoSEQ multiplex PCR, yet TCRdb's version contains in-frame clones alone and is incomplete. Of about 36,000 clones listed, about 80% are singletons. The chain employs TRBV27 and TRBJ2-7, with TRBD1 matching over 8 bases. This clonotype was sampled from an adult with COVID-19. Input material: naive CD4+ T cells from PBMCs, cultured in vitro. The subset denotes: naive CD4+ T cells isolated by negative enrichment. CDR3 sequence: CAIGQGVAEQYF. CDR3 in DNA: TGTGCCATAGGACAGGGAGTGGCCGAGCAGTACTTC.